This T cell receptor (beta chain) was observed in a study of cytotoxic CD8 clonotypes in ibrutinib-treated CLL. The protocol was immunoSEQ multiplex PCR, while the TCRdb copy is restricted to in-frame clones and leaves out a portion. The sample carries fewer than 75,000 clones, 71% recorded once. Study-level results: Clonality went up at ibrutinib response and then declined back toward baseline at progression. Public clonotypes, found uncommonly, either contracted or stayed stable on treatment. Clonality was higher at baseline than in age-matched healthy donors and tracked circulating CD8+ T-cell counts. Sampling time points were not equivalent between sustained-remission and progressing patients.

Comments on this clone: Its matching antigen is unknown.

This TCR derives from a human donor with chronic lymphocytic leukemia. The starting material was PBMCs, obtained after 12 months of ibrutinib treatment.

The CDR3 reads CASSFTGQETQYF. In nucleotides, the CDR3 is TGTGCCAGCAGCTTTACAGGGCAAGAGACCCAGTACTTC. V is TRBV28 and J is TRBJ2-5; TRBD1 is a possible D gene (6 bases). Deletions cut 6 bases from V and 2 bases from J, with 10 bases between. The length of the CDR3 is 13 residues. The V gene's germline CDR1 is MDHEN and CDR2 SYDVKM.